This TCR beta chain comes out of a study of blood T cell repertoires in COVID-19. Study context: Sites across the United States, Italy and Spain contributed samples from acute and convalescent COVID-19. PBMCs, B-cell-depleted T cells, or T cells provided the cDNA or gDNA that made up the material.

As handled by the study authors: For nucleated cells, counts were estimated from reference gene primer amplification. TCRdb's table, derived via immunoSEQ multiplex PCR, lists solely in-frame clones and lacks some. V, J and clone size were drawn from that table, and D and trimming were deduced from the DNA. The table includes 60,000 to 80,000 clones, just over 85% detected once. CDR3 length equals 15 residues. V dropped 5 bases and J dropped 4 bases, with 17 bases sitting between them. Looked up from germline, CDR1 is SGHVS and CDR2 is FNYEAQ. V is TRBV7-6 and J is TRBJ1-1; D ambiguous. Sequencing was carried out using peripheral blood. This TCR was recovered from a woman older than 75 with acute or convalescent COVID-19. The DNA for the CDR3 is TGTGCCAGCAGCCGGGAATCTGGCTCGGGCACTGAAGCTTTCTTT. Encoded protein: CASSRESGSGTEAFF.